The clone carrying this T cell receptor beta chain was detected only a few times. No antigen is known for it. They got blood RNA out of unsorted whole blood and also pulled out germline DNA. Enrolled patients were chronically infected with HBV and treatment-naive. The input was about 490 ng total RNA; TCR beta cDNA was made from it with a constant-region primer. Three nested multiplex PCR rounds of slightly modified ARM-PCR generated TCR beta libraries. With TRBV1-TRBV30 forward primers and a C-beta reverse primer, the first two PCR rounds were run for 10 cycles each. MiXCR, run by TCRdb on the multiplex PCR reads, gives a single entry per CDR3 protein. The sample holds hundreds of thousands of distinct CDR3 sequences; 65% are singletons and the top ten take around 9.5%. This sample is part of a study of tumor-infiltrating lymphocytes in primary liver carcinoma. Findings of the study overall: Top-250-clone fractions were significantly higher in tumors than in blood (p = 0.039).

V was pared by 4 bases and J by 0 bases, with 14 bases between. This CDR3 spans 15 amino acids. Germline V lookup: CDR1 SGHKS, CDR2 YYEKEE (reference sequence). The sequenced sample consisted of peripheral blood. The rearrangement links TRBV5-5 to TRBJ2-7, with a weak D call TRBD1 (5 bases). This sequence originates from a man aged 35-49 years with primary liver carcinoma and hepatitis B virus infection. The CDR3 DNA is TGTGCCAGCAGCCCAGGGTGGCGGTACTCCTACGAGCAGTACTTC. It codes for CASSPGWRYSYEQYF.